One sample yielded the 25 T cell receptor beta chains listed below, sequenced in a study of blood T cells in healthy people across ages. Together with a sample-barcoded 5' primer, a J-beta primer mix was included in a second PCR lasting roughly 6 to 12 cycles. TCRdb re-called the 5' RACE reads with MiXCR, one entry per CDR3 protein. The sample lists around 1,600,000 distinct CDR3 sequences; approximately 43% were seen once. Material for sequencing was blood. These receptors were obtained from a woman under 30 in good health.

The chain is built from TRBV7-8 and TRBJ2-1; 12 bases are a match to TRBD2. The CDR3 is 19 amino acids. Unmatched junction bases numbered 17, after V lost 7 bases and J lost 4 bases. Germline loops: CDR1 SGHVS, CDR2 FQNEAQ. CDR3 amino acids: CASTPGPGLAGPSYNEQFF. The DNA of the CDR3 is TGTGCCAGCACCCCGGGACCGGGACTAGCGGGTCCTTCTTACAATGAGCAGTTCTTC.

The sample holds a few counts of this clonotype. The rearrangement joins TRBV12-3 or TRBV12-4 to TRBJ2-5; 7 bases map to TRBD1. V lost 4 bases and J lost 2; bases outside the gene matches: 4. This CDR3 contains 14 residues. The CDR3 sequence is CASSSADRQETQYF. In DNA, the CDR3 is TGTGCCAGCAGTTCGGCGGACAGGCAAGAGACCCAGTACTTC.

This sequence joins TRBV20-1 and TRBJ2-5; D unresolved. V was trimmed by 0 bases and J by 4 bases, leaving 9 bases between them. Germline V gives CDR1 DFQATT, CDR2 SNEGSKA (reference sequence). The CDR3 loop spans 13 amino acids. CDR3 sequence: CSARDPSPETQYF. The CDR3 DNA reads TGCAGTGCTAGAGATCCCAGTCCAGAGACCCAGTACTTC.

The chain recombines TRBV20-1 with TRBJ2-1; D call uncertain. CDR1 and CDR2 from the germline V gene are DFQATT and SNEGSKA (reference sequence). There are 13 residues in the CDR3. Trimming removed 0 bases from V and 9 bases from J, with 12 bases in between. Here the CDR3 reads CSAREGNTVEQFF. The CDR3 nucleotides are TGCAGTGCTAGAGAGGGTAATACGGTTGAGCAGTTCTTC.

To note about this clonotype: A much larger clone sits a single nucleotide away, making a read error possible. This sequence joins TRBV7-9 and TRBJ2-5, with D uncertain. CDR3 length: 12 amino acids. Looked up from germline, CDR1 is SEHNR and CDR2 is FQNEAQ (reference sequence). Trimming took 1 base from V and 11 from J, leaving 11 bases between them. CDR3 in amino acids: CASSLDLNEQYF. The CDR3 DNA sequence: TGTGCCAGCAGCTTAGACCTCAATGAGCAGTACTTC.

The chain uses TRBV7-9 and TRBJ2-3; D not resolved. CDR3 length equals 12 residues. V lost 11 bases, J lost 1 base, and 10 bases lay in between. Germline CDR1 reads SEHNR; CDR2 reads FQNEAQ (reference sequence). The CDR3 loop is CAGDLGTDTQYF. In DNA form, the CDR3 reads TGTGCCGGCGATCTGGGCACAGATACGCAGTATTTT.

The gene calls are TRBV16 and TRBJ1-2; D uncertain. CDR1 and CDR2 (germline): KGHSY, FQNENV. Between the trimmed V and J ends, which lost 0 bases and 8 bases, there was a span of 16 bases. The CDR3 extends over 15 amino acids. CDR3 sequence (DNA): TGTGCCAGCAGCCAATCTCAGTTGACGGGATGGGGCTACACCTTC. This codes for CASSQSQLTGWGYTF.

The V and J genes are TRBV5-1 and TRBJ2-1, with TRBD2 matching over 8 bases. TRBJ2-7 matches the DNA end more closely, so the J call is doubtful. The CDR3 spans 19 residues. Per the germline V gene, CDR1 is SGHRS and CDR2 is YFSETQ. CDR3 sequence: CASSLEPAGAPSSYNEQYF. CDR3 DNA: TGCGCCAGCAGCTTGGAGCCAGCGGGGGCTCCGAGCTCCTACAATGAGCAGTACTTC.

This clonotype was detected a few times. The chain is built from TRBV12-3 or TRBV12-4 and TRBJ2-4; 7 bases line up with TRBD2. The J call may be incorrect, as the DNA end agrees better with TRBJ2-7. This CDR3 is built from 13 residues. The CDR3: CASQTSRLSEQYF. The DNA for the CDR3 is TGTGCCAGCCAGACTAGCAGGCTCTCCGAGCAGTACTTC.

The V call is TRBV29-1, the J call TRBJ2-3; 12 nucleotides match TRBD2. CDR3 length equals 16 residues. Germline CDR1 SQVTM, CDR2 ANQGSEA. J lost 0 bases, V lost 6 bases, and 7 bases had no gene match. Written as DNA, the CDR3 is TGCAGCGTCGTACTAGCGGGAGGCTATAGCACAGATACGCAGTATTTT. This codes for CSVVLAGGYSTDTQYF.

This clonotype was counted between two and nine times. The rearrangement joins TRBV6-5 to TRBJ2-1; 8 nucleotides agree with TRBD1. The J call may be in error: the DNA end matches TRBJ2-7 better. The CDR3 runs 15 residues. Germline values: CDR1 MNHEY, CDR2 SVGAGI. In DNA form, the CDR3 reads TGTGCCAGCAGTTCCGACAGGGGCGCCTACAATGAGCAGTACTTC. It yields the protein CASSSDRGAYNEQYF.

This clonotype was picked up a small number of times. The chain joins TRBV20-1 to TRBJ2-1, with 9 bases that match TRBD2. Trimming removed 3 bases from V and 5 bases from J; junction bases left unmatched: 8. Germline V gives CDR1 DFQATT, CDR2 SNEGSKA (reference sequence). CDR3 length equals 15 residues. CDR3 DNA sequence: TGCAGTGCTAGGGGTGCGGGAGGGCCCCACAATGAGCAGTTCTTC. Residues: CSARGAGGPHNEQFF.

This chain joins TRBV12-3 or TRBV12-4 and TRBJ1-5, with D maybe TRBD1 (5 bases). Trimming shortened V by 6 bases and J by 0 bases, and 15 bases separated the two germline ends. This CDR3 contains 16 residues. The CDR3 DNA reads TGTGCCAGCAGCATTACATCAGGGTATAGCAATCAGCCCCAGCATTTT. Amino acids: CASSITSGYSNQPQHF.

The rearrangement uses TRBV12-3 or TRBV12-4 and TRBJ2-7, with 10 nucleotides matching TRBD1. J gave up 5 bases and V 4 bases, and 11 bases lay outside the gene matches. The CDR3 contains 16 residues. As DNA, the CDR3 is TGTGCCAGCAGTTGGTTTTGGGGACAGGGGCACGACGAGCAGTACTTC. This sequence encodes CASSWFWGQGHDEQYF.

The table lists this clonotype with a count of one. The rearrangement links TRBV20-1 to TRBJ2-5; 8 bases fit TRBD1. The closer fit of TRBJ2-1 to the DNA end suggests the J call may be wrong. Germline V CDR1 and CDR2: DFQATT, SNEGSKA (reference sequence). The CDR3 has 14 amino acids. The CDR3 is CSVRTGTQQETQFF. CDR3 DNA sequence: TGCAGTGTTCGGACAGGGACGCAACAAGAGACCCAGTTCTTC.

The CDR3: CASSRMRGNTEAFF. The CDR3 nucleotides are TGTGCCAGCAGCCGCATGCGGGGAAACACTGAAGCTTTCTTT. The rearrangement links TRBV5-8 to TRBJ1-1; no clear D. The CDR3 is made up of 14 amino acids. CDR1 and CDR2 from the germline V gene are SGHTS and YDEGEE. Trimming took off 4 bases at V and 2 bases at J, with 12 bases between the two ends.

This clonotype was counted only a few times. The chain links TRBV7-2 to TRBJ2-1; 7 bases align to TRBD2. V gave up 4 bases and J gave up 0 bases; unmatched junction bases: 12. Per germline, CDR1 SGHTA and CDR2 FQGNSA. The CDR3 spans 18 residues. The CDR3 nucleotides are TGTGCCAGCAGCTCCCAGAGGGGAGGGAGCGTCTCCTACAATGAGCAGTTCTTC. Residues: CASSSQRGGSVSYNEQFF. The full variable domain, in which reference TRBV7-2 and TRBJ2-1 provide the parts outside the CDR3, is GAGVSQSPSNKVTEKGKDVELRCDPISGHTALYWYRQSLGQGLEFLIYFQGNSAPDKSGLPSDRFSAERTGGSVSTLTIQRTQQEDSAVYLCASSSQRGGSVSYNEQFFGPGTRLTVL.

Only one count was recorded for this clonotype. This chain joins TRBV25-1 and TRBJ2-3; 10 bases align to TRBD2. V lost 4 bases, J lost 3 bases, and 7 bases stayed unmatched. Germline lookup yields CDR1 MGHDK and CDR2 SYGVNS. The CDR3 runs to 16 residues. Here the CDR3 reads CASSVPLAGDTDTQYF. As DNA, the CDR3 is TGTGCCAGCAGTGTCCCCCTAGCGGGAGATACAGATACGCAGTATTTT.

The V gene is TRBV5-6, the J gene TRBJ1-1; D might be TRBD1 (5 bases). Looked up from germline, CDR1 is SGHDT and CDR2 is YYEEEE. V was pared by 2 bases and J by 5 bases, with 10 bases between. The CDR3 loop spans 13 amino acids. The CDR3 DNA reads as TGTGCCAGCAGCTTAGAGGGGAAGACTGAAGCTTTCTTT. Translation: CASSLEGKTEAFF.

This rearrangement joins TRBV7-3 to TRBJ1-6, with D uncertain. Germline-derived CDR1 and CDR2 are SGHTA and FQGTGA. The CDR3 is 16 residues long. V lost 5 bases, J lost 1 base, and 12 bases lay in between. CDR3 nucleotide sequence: TGTGCCAGCAGCCTCGGTTCTAGGTCCTATAATTCACCCCTCCACTTT. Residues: CASSLGSRSYNSPLHF.

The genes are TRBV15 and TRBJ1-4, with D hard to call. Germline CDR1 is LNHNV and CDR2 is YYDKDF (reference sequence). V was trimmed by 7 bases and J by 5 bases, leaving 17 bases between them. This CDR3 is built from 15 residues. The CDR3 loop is CATNIPGPGNEKLFF. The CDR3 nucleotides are TGTGCCACCAACATTCCCGGGCCGGGAAATGAAAAACTGTTTTTT.

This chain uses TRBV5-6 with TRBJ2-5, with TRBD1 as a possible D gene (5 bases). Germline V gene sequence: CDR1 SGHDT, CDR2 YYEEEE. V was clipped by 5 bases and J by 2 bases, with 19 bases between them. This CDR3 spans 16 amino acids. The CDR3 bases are TGTGCCAGCAGTCACCGGCCTCAGGGATTACAAGAGACCCAGTACTTC. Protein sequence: CASSHRPQGLQETQYF.

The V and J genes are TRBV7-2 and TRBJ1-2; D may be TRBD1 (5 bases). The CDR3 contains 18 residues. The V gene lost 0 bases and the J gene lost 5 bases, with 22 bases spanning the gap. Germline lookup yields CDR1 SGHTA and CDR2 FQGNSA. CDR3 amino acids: CASSLAQGGGGGYYGYTF. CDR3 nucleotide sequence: TGTGCCAGCAGCTTAGCCCAGGGAGGAGGAGGAGGCTATTATGGCTACACCTTC.

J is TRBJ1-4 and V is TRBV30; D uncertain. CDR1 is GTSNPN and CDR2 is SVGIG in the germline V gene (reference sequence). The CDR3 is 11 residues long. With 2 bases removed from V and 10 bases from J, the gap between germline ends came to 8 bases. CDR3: CAWSLGPKLFF. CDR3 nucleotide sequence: TGTGCCTGGAGTCTGGGTCCAAAACTGTTTTTT.

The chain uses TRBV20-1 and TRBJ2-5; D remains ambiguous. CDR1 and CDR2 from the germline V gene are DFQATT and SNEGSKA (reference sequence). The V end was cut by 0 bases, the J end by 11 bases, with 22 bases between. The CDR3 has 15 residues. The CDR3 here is CSARDHGGSYNEQYF. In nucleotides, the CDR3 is TGCAGTGCTAGAGATCACGGCGGCTCCTACAATGAGCAGTACTTC.